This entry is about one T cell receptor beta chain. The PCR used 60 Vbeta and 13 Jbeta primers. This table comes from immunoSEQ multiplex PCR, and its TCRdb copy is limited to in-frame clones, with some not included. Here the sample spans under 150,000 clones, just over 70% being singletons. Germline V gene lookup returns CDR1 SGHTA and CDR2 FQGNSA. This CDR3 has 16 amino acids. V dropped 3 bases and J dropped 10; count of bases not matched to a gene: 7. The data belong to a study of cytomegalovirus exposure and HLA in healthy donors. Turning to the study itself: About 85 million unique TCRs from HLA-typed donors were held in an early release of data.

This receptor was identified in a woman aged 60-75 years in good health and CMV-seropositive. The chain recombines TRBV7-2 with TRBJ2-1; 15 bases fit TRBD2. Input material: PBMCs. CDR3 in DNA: TGTGCCAGCAGCTTCGGAGGGACTAGCGGGGGGAAAGAGCAGTTCTTC. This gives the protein CASSFGGTSGGKEQFF.